The sequence of this TCR beta chain was determined in a study of shared T cell receptors in the human thymus. Only in-frame clones appear in the TCRdb table, and some are missing; sequencing was by immunoSEQ multiplex PCR. Of hundreds of thousands of clones listed, around nine tenths are singletons. The sample holds a few counts of this clone. Another study also made use of these data, one on human thymus T cells. From that second work: It was from resections taken during corrective heart surgery that the thymus tissue came. The related literature has documented a marked overlap of thymic repertoires among unrelated individuals.

The clonotype originates from a boy younger than two with a congenital heart defect. Specimen: thymocytes.

The CDR3 DNA reads as TGCGCCAGCAGCCAAGATAAGGCCGAGGGGGCCTTCCTAAATGAAAAACTGTTTTTT. The encoded protein is CASSQDKAEGAFLNEKLFF. The chain links TRBV4-3 to TRBJ1-4; 7 nucleotides align to TRBD1. Per the germline V gene, CDR1 is LGHNA and CDR2 is YSLEER. The CDR3 totals 19 residues. V shed 0 bases, J shed 5 bases, and the junction held 15 bases outside the gene matches.